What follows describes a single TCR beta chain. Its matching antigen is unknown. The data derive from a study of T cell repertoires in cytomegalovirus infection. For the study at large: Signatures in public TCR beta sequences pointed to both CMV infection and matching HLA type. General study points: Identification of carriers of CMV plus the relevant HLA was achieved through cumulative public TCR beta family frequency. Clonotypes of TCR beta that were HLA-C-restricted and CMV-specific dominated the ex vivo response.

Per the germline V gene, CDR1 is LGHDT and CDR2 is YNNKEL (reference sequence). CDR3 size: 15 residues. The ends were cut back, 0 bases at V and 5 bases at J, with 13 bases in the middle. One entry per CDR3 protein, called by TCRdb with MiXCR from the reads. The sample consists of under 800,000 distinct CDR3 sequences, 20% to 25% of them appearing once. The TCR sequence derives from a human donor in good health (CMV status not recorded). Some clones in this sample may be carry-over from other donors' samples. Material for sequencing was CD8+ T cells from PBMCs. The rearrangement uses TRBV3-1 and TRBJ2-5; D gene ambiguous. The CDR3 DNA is TGTGCCAGCAGCCAAGACTACGAGGAGTGGGAGACCCAGTACTTC. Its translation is CASSQDYEEWETQYF.